The source of this T cell receptor (beta chain) is a study of Graves' ophthalmopathy and Graves' hyperthyroidism (dated by TCRdb to the late 2010s). Notes on the research overall: Peripheral blood was collected at initial diagnosis, before any treatment. The study used signatures of the TCR beta repertoire to tell Graves' ophthalmopathy apart from Graves' hyperthyroidism and to predict which patients would progress to ophthalmopathy. In total, some 130 blood samples were TCR-sequenced: around 42 ophthalmopathy, 80 or so hyperthyroidism and some 17 hyperthyroidism-to-ophthalmopathy patients. To explore V-J signatures that separate ophthalmopathy from hyperthyroidism, a discovery set of around 97 patients was enrolled, consisting of 43 with ophthalmopathy and under 65 with stable hyperthyroidism. An independent validation cohort was composed of approximately 18 hyperthyroidism patients and some 16 patients who later progressed from hyperthyroidism to ophthalmopathy. In roughly six hyperthyroidism patients, the T-cell repertoires found in thyroid tissue were compared with those found in blood. Once sampling was done, hyperthyroidism patients were given methimazole at a starting dose of 30 mg daily, while ophthalmopathy patients were given high-dose intravenous methylprednisolone. For training and testing, the 110 or so patients in the discovery cohort were randomly divided in a 7:3 ratio.

Remarks on this clonotype: Its antigen is currently not known. Base qualities are missing; no much larger clone stands one base away.

Taken from cysteine to phenylalanine, the CDR3 has 14 residues. This entry keeps only the CDR3 DNA: 42 bases, framed from base 1. The junction shows trimming of 8 bases on V and 7 bases on J, plus 17 bases between the germline ends. What the research found in general, with its limitations: No statistical method was used to set the sample size in advance, and the investigators knew which group each participant was assigned to. In validation, the model predicted ophthalmopathy progression with about 71% sensitivity and about 77% specificity; fewer than 15 predicted patients were CT-confirmed with GO in a median of around 6 months. Among expanded thyroid clonotypes with frequency above 0.001, most also showed up in blood, which suggests that blood repertoires may reflect the thyroid immune response. Ophthalmopathy was separated from stable hyperthyroidism by the 13-signature model with about 90% sensitivity and just under 84% specificity in cross-validation and with 80%/75% in the test set.

Ophthalmopathy patients had moderately to severely active disease, Clinical Activity Score of at least 3, NOSPECS grade of at least 4, and disease duration under 3 months. Patients with other autoimmune diseases, uncontrolled infections, pregnancy or lactation were excluded from the study. Diagnosis relied on clinical symptoms, serum thyroxine, TRAb, thyroid ultrasound and orbital computed tomography. PBMCs were isolated from roughly 10 ml of fresh peripheral blood by Ficoll-Paque density gradient centrifugation. Trizol reagent was used to extract the total RNA, and its quality was then checked on an Agilent 2100 Bioanalyzer. For repertoire sequencing, TCR beta CDR3 regions were amplified from RNA transcripts. HTBI primers and the Qiagen OneStep RT-PCR kit were used in a first-round RT-PCR, which was followed by a second-round multiplex PCR, size selection and purification. Libraries were sequenced paired-end with 100 bp reads on an Illumina HiSeq2000. In the authors' own workflow: SOAPnuke was used to process the reads, removing any read that contained adapters or uncalled bases, had a mean Phred below 15, or lacked an exact match to the constant primer or identifier. High-quality paired reads were merged with COPE v1.2.5. Clonotypes were defined as unique nucleotide sequences and were aligned to IMGT TRB V, D and J references using MiTCR v1.1. Only V-J combinations with frequency above 0.0001 were analysed, covering about 99% of repertoires. A TCR clonal expansion and chaos score per V-J combination was defined as the ratio of F50 clonal expansion to chaos observed in the TCRdist matrix. Welch's t-statistics and random forest were used to reduce features to about a dozen V-J combinations, which were fed into a naive Bayes classifier. Thyroid-blood repertoire similarity was quantified with the Morisita-Horn index. In TCRdb, the public reads were trimmed at Q25 with fastp and aligned with MiXCR, with productive beta chains retained. Each CDR3 protein gets just one entry, which takes the most common genes and DNA from the rows behind it. TCRdb's processing, not the authors', yielded these V and J calls. This sample gives roughly 230,000 distinct CDR3 sequences in total; approximately 21% of them show up just once. Roughly 40% of the sample rests with the top ten.

The V gene is TRBV12-3 or TRBV12-4 and the J gene is TRBJ2-2, with the D gene too uncertain to name. Sequencing was carried out using peripheral blood. This receptor was obtained from a woman in her 50s with Graves' ophthalmopathy. Donor details come from another sample of the same person, matched by shared clones. The CDR3 is CASRTNKGGGELFF. The DNA sequence is given as TGTGCCAGCCGTACGAATAAGGGTGGCGGGGAGCTGTTTTTT.